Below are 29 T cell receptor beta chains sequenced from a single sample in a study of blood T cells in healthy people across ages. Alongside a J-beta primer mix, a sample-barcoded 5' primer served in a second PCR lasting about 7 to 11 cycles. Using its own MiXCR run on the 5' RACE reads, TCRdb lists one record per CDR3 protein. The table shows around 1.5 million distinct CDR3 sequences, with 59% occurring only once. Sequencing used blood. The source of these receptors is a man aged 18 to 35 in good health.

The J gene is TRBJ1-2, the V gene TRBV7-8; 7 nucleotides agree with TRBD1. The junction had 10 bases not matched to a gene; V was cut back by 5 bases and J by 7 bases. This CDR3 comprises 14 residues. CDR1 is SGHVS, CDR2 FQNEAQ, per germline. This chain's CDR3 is CASSPNDRAVGYTF. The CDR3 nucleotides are TGTGCCAGCAGCCCAAATGACAGGGCGGTTGGCTACACCTTC.

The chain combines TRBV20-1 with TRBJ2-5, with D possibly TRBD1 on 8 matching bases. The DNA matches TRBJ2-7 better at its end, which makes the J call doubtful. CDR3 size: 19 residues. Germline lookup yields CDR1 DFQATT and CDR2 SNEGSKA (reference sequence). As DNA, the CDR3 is TGCAGTGCTAGAGACGGGACAGGTACGAAGCGGGGACGTATTTACGAGCAGTACTTC. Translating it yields CSARDGTGTKRGRIYEQYF.

The CDR3 loop is CASRGVKGQGTTSSYEQYF. The CDR3 bases are TGCGCCAGCAGAGGAGTTAAGGGACAGGGGACTACTAGCTCCTACGAGCAGTACTTC. The chain combines TRBV5-1 with TRBJ2-7; TRBD1 aligns across 10 bases. V lost 5 bases and J lost 0; bases outside the gene matches: 17. CDR1 SGHRS and CDR2 YFSETQ come from the germline V gene. The CDR3 sequence is 19 residues long.

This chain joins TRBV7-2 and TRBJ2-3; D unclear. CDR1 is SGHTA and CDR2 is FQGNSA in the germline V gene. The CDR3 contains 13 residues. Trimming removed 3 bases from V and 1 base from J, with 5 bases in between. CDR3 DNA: TGTGCCAGCAGCTTGTTTTGCACAGATACGCAGTATTTT. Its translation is CASSLFCTDTQYF.

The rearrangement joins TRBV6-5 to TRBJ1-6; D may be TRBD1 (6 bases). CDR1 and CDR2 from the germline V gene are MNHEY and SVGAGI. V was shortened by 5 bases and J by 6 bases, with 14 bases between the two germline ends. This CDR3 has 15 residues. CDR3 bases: TGTGCCAGCAGTGCGGACAGAAAACGTAATTCACCCCTCCACTTT. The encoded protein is CASSADRKRNSPLHF.

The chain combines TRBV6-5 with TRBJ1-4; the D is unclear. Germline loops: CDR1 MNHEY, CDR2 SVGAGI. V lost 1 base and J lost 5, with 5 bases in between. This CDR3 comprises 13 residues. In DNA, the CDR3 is TGTGCCAGCAGTTACTACCCAAATGAAAAACTGTTTTTT. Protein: CASSYYPNEKLFF.

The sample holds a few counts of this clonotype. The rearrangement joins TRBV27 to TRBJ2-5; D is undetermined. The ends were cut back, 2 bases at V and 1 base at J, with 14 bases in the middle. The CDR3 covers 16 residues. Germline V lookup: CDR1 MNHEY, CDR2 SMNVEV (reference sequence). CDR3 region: CASSLGVLVAQETQYF. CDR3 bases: TGTGCCAGCAGTTTAGGTGTTCTGGTCGCCCAAGAGACCCAGTACTTC.

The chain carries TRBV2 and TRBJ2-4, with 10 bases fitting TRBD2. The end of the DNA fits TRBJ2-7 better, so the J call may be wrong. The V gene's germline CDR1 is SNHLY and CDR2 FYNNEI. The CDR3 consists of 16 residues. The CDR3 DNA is TGTGCCAGAACAAGGACTAGCGGCCCATTTGTCGACGAGCAGTACTTC. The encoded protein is CARTRTSGPFVDEQYF.

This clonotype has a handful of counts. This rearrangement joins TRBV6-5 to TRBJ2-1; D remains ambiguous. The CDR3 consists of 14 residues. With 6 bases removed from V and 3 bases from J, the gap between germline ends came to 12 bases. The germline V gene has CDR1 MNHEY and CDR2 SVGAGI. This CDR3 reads CASRGRLLYNEQFF. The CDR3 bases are TGTGCCAGCAGAGGCAGACTGCTCTACAATGAGCAGTTCTTC.

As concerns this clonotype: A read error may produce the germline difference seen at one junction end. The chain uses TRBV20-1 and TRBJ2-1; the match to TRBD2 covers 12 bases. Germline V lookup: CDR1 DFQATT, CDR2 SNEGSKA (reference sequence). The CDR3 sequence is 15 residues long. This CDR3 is CSALILAGGHNEQFF. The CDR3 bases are TGTAGTGCTCTTATACTAGCGGGGGGCCACAATGAGCAGTTCTTC.

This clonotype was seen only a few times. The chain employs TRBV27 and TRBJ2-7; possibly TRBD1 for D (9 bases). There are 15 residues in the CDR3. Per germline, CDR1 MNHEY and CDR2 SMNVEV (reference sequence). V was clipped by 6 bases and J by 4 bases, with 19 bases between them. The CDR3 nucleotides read TGTGCCAGCAGACCGGGGGGGGACAGGGTTTACGAGCAGTACTTC. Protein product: CASRPGGDRVYEQYF.

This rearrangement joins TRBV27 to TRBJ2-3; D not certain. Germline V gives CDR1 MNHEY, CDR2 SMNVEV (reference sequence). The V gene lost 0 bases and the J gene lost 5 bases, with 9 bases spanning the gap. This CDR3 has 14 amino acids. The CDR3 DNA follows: TGTGCCAGCAGTTTATCGATCCCGAGAGATACGCAGTATTTT. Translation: CASSLSIPRDTQYF.

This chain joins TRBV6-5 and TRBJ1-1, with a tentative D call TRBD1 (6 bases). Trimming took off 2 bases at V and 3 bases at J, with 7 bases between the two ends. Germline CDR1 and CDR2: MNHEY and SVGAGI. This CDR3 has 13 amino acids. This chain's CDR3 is CASSYQGYTEAFF. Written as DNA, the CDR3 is TGTGCCAGCAGTTACCAGGGGTACACTGAAGCTTTCTTT.

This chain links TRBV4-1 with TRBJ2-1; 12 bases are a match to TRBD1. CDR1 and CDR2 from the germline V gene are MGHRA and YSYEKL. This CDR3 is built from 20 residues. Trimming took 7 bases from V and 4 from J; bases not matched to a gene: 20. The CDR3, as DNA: TGCGCCAGCAAACCGGTGGGGACAGGGGGCATAGCGGGGCCTTACAATGAGCAGTTCTTC. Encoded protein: CASKPVGTGGIAGPYNEQFF.

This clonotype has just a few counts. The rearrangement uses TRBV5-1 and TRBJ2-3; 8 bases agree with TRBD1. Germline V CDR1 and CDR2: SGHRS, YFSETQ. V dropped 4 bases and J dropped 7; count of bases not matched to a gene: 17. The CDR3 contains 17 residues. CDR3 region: CASSLREGTGRENTQYF. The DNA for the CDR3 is TGCGCCAGCAGCCTCCGGGAAGGGACAGGACGAGAAAATACGCAGTATTTT. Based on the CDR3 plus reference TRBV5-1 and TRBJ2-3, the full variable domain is KAGVTQTPRYLIKTRGQQVTLSCSPISGHRSVSWYQQTPGQGLQFLFEYFSETQRNKGNFPGRFSGRQFSNSRSEMNVSTLELGDSALYLCASSLREGTGRENTQYFGPGTRLTVL.

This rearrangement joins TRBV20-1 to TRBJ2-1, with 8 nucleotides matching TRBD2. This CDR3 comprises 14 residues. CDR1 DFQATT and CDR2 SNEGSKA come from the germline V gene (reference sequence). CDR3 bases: TGCAGCTCGCAGGGACTAGAGGTCTACAATGAGCAGTTCTTC. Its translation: CSSQGLEVYNEQFF.

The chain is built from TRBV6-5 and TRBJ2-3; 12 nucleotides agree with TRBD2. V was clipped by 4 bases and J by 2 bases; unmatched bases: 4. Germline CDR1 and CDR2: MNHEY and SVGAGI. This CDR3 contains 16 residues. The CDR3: CASSWGLAGLTDTQYF. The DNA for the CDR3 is TGTGCCAGCAGTTGGGGACTAGCGGGTCTCACAGATACGCAGTATTTT.

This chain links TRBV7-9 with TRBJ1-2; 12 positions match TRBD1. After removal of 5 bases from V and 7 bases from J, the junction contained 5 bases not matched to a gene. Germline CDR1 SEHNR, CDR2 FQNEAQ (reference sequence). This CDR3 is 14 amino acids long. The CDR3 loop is CASSEGQGAGGYTF. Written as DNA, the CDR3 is TGTGCCAGCAGCGAGGGACAGGGGGCGGGTGGCTACACCTTC.

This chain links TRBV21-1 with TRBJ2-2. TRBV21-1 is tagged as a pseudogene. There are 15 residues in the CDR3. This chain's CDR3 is CASSKEENHTGELFF. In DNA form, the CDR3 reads TGTGCCAGCAGCAAAGAAGAGAACCACACCGGGGAGCTGTTTTTT.

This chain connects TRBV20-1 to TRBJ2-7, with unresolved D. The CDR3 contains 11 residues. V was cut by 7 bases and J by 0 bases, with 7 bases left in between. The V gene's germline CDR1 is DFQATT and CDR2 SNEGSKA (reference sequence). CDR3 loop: CSVSSSYEQYF. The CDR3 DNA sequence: TGCAGTGTTTCAAGCTCCTACGAGCAGTACTTC.

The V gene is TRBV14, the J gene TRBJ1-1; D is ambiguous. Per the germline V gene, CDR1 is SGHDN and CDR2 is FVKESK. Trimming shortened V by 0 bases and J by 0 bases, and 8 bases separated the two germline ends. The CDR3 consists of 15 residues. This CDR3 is CASSQDRAMNTEAFF. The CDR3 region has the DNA TGTGCCAGCAGCCAAGATCGAGCTATGAACACTGAAGCTTTCTTT.

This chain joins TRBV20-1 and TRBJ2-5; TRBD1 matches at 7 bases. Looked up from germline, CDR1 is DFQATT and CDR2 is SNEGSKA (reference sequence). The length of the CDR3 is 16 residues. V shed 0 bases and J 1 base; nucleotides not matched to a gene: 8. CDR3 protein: CSARDNGQAIQETQYF. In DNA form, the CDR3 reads TGCAGTGCTAGAGACAACGGACAGGCCATCCAAGAGACCCAGTACTTC.

This CDR3 is CAISDRGPYERYF. The DNA for the CDR3 is TGTGCCATCAGTGACAGGGGGCCCTACGAGCGGTACTTC. The gene calls are TRBV10-3 and TRBJ2-5; 8 bases map to TRBD1. V gave up 3 bases and J gave up 13 bases; unmatched junction bases: 10. The CDR3 length is 13 residues. CDR1 is ENHRY and CDR2 is SYGVKD in the germline V gene.

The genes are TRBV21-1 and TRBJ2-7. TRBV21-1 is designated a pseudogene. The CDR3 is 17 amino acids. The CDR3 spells CASSSSVNRQLSYEQYF. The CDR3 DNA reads TGTGCCAGCAGCAGTAGTGTGAACAGACAACTATCCTACGAGCAGTACTTC.

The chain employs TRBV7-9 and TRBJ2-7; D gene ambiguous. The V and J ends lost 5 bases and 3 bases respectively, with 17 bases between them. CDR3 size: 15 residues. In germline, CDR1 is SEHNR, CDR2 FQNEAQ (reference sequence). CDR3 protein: CASSRAVRSHYEQYF. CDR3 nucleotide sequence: TGTGCCAGCAGCCGAGCAGTTAGGAGCCACTACGAGCAGTACTTC.

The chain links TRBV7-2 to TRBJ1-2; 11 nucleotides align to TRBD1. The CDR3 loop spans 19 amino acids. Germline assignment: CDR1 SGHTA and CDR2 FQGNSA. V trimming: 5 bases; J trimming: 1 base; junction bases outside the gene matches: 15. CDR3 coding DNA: TGTGCCAGCAGCGCCGGGACAGGGGGATTAACTGGGGTTAACTATGGCTACACCTTC. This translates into CASSAGTGGLTGVNYGYTF.

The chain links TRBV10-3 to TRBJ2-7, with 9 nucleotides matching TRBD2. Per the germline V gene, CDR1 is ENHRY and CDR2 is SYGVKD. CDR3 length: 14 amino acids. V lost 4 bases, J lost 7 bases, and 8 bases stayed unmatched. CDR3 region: CAISVEAGGREQYF. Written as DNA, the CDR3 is TGTGCCATCAGTGTCGAAGCGGGGGGAAGGGAGCAGTACTTC.

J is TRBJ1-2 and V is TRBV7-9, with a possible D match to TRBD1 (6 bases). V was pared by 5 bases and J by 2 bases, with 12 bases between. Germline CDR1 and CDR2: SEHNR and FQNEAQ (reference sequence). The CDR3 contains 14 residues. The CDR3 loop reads CASSTTGQNYGYTF. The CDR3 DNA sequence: TGTGCCAGCAGCACCACCGGACAGAACTATGGCTACACCTTC.

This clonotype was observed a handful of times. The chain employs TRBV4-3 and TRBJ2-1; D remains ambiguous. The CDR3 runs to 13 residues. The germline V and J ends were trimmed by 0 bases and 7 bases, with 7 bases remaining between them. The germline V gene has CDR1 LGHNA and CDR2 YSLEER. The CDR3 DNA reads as TGCGCCAGCAGCCAAGATGGGCTAAATGAGCAGTTCTTC. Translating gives CASSQDGLNEQFF.